The 16 T cell receptor beta chains below all came from one sample that was sequenced in a study of T-cell reconstitution after alpha-beta-depleted transplantation in children. The authors prepared the TCRbeta library with unique molecular identifiers. From the PCR reads, TCRdb called clonotypes with MiXCR, one entry per CDR3 protein. Among some 500,000 distinct CDR3 sequences listed, around 18% were seen once. This material consisted of PBMCs from the stem cell graft donor, taken from the stem cell graft. These receptor sequences come from a human donor who donated a stem cell graft to a child with acute lymphoblastic leukemia.

The chain uses TRBV7-3 and TRBJ1-1; TRBD1 matches 8 bases. Germline CDR1 reads SGHTA; CDR2 reads FQGTGA. This CDR3 comprises 20 residues. The V segment lost 2 bases and the J segment 2 bases; nucleotides outside the gene matches: 19. The CDR3, as DNA: TGTGCCAGCAGCTTACGGGGACAGGTGAAAACAAGATTTTCCAACACTGAAGCTTTCTTT. Translation: CASSLRGQVKTRFSNTEAFF.

The chain has TRBV3-1 and TRBJ2-7; 9 nucleotides match TRBD1. Trimming at V came to 10 bases and at J to 6 bases, leaving 10 bases not matched to a gene. CDR1 and CDR2 from the germline V gene are LGHDT and YNNKEL (reference sequence). The CDR3 has 13 amino acids. CDR3 sequence: CATRGATGGEQYF. CDR3 in DNA: TGTGCCACTCGAGGGGCGACAGGGGGCGAGCAGTACTTC.

This clonotype has only a few counts. This rearrangement joins TRBV5-1 to TRBJ2-1, with D possibly TRBD2 on 6 matching bases. The V end lost 4 bases, the J end lost 7 bases, and 15 bases lay between the germline ends. Germline V gene sequence: CDR1 SGHRS, CDR2 YFSETQ. The CDR3 is made up of 14 amino acids. The CDR3 DNA follows: TGCGCCAGCAGCCGACTAGGGCCGGTGAATGAGCAGTTCTTC. Translation gives CASSRLGPVNEQFF.

The chain combines TRBV11-3 with TRBJ2-2; no clear D gene. The V end was cut by 3 bases, the J end by 4 bases, with 6 bases between. CDR1 and CDR2 (germline): SGHNT, YENEEA. CDR3 length: 13 amino acids. The DNA for the CDR3 is TGTGCCAGCAGCTTCGTGAGCACCGGGGAGCTGTTTTTT. The encoded protein is CASSFVSTGELFF.

The genes are TRBV20-1 and TRBJ2-2, with D perhaps given as TRBD1 or TRBD2 (7 bases each). The CDR3 has 17 amino acids. Trimming removed 7 bases at V and 5 bases at J, with 26 bases between. Germline values: CDR1 DFQATT, CDR2 SNEGSKA (reference sequence). Here the CDR3 DNA reads TGCAGTGATAAACCCAGGGGGGGAAGGGAGTTTACCGGGGAGCTGTTTTTT. Amino acid sequence: CSDKPRGGREFTGELFF.

The sample holds a few counts of this clonotype. This rearrangement joins TRBV27 to TRBJ2-1; the match to TRBD2 covers 9 bases. Germline lookup yields CDR1 MNHEY and CDR2 SMNVEV (reference sequence). J gave up 3 bases and V 4 bases, and 7 bases lay outside the gene matches. CDR3 length: 16 amino acids. The CDR3 here is CASSSLAGAIYNEQFF. In nucleotides, the CDR3 is TGTGCCAGCAGTTCCTTAGCGGGGGCGATCTACAATGAGCAGTTCTTC.

This clonotype was seen only a few times. The V gene is TRBV11-2, the J gene TRBJ2-6; the D gene is possibly TRBD1 (5 bases). Trimming took 5 bases from V and 0 from J, leaving 11 bases between them. CDR1 and CDR2 from the germline V gene are SGHAT and FQNNGV. The CDR3 is 16 residues long. CDR3 residues: CASSIPRASGANVLTF. The CDR3 bases are TGTGCCAGCAGCATTCCCAGGGCCTCTGGGGCCAACGTCCTGACTTTC. Using reference TRBV11-2 and TRBJ2-6 for the parts outside the CDR3, the full variable domain is EAGVAQSPRYKIIEKRQSVAFWCNPISGHATLYWYQQILGQGPKLLIQFQNNGVVDDSQLPKDRFSAERLKGVDSTLKIQPAKLEDSAVYLCASSIPRASGANVLTFGAGSRLTVL.

This clonotype was seen more than once but under ten times. The J gene is TRBJ1-1, the V gene TRBV19; D possibly corresponds to TRBD1 (5 bases). Germline V lookup: CDR1 LNHDA, CDR2 SQIVND (reference sequence). With 7 bases removed from V and 5 bases from J, the gap between germline ends came to 14 bases. This CDR3 contains 13 residues. The CDR3 spells CASKTRGGTEAFF. The CDR3, as DNA: TGTGCCAGTAAGACTCGGGGGGGAACTGAAGCTTTCTTT.

The chain carries TRBV12-3 or TRBV12-4 and TRBJ2-7; 7 bases map to TRBD2. This CDR3 region has 12 residues. J was trimmed by 7 bases and V by 5 bases; bases with no gene match: 5. Written as DNA, the CDR3 is TGTGCCAGCAGTCGGTGGGGGGGGGAGCAGTACTTC. Protein: CASSRWGGEQYF.

The chain carries TRBV27 and TRBJ1-4; D is unresolved. Trimming took 6 bases from V and 1 from J, leaving 18 bases between them. This CDR3 comprises 17 residues. Germline values: CDR1 MNHEY, CDR2 SMNVEV (reference sequence). CDR3 in DNA: TGTGCCAGCAGGGGTCTTATCGCGTCCCAAACTAATGAAAAACTGTTTTTT. Protein product: CASRGLIASQTNEKLFF.

Only a few counts were recorded for this clonotype. The genes are TRBV7-2 and TRBJ1-5, with 10 nucleotides matching TRBD1. V trimming: 4 bases; J trimming: 7 bases; junction bases outside the gene matches: 4. Looked up from germline, CDR1 is SGHTA and CDR2 is FQGNSA. This CDR3 has 14 amino acids. DNA for the CDR3: TGTGCCAGCAGCTCCCGGACAGGGGGACAGCCCCAGCATTTT. As protein: CASSSRTGGQPQHF.

The chain uses TRBV20-1 and TRBJ2-7; possibly TRBD1 for D (7 bases). The germline V gene encodes CDR1 DFQATT and CDR2 SNEGSKA (reference sequence). The CDR3 contains 15 residues. Trimming removed 1 base at V and 4 bases at J, with 17 bases between. Here the CDR3 reads CSARAGPGGMYEQYF. In DNA form, the CDR3 reads TGCAGTGCTAGAGCTGGGCCAGGGGGGATGTACGAGCAGTACTTC.

About this clonotype itself: Because the CDR3 is missing its conserved closing phenylalanine or tryptophan, this is likely a read error. This chain connects TRBV5-1 to TRBJ2-1; 8 positions match TRBD2. This CDR3 spans 14 amino acids. The V and J ends lost 1 base and 7 bases, in that order; junction bases with no gene match: 4. Germline assignment: CDR1 SGHRS and CDR2 YFSETQ. Written as DNA, the CDR3 is TGCGCCAGCAGCTTGTTTAGCGGGGCTAATGAGCAGTTCTTG. Residues: CASSLFSGANEQFL.

The rearrangement uses TRBV5-1 and TRBJ2-7; TRBD2 agrees at 7 bases. The CDR3 totals 13 residues. The V segment lost 6 bases and the J segment 6 bases; nucleotides outside the gene matches: 9. Germline V gene sequence: CDR1 SGHRS, CDR2 YFSETQ. This chain's CDR3 is CASNGRELSEQYF. Written as DNA, the CDR3 is TGCGCCAGCAATGGGAGGGAGCTGAGCGAGCAGTACTTC.

About this clonotype: At one of its ends the junction is not consistent with the germline gene, which may arise from a read error. This chain links TRBV7-9 with TRBJ2-7; D remains ambiguous. The germline V gene has CDR1 SEHNR and CDR2 FQNEAQ (reference sequence). The CDR3 covers 13 residues. As DNA, the CDR3 is TGTGCCAGTAGCTTCTTTTTAGCCTCGGAGCAGTACTTC. Translated: CASSFFLASEQYF.

The chain couples TRBV29-1 to TRBJ2-7; D gene uncertain. V lost 4 bases to trimming and J lost 0 bases, with 10 bases between them. CDR1 and CDR2 from the germline V gene are SQVTM and ANQGSEA. The length of the CDR3 is 13 residues. The CDR3 loop reads CSVAGLSSYEQYF. The CDR3 nucleotides read TGCAGCGTTGCTGGGCTTAGCTCCTACGAGCAGTACTTC.